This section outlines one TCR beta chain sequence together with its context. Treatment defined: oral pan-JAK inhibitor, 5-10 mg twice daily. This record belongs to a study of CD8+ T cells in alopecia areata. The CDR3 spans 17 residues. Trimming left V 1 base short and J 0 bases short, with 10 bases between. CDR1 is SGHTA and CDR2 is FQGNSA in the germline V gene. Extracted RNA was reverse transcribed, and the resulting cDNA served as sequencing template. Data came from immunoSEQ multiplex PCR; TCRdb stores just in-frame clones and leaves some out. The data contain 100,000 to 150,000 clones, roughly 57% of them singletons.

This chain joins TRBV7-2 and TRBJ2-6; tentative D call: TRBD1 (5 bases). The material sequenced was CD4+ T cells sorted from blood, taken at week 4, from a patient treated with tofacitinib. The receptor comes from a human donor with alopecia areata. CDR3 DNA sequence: TGTGCCAGCAGCTTAGGGGGCGGCTACTCTGGGGCCAACGTCCTGACTTTC. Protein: CASSLGGGYSGANVLTF.